The entry that follows covers one T cell receptor beta chain sequence. This specimen belongs to a study of blood T cell repertoires in COVID-19. About the study: The study drew acute and convalescent COVID-19 samples from the United States, Italy and Spain.

CDR1 is MNHEY, CDR2 SMNVEV, per germline (reference sequence). The length of the CDR3 is 13 residues. V shed 3 bases and J shed 4 bases, with 9 bases lying between them. In the study's own analysis: Amplification of reference gene primers was used by the study to estimate nucleated cell counts. TCRdb's table, derived via immunoSEQ multiplex PCR, lists solely in-frame clones and lacks some. D and trimming come from the DNA, and the V and J calls and clone size come from that table. The sample holds 250,000 or so clones; approximately 88% are singletons and the top ten take roughly 3%. During the 2 weeks before they entered the study, exposed participants had met someone with a PCR-confirmed or clinician-diagnosed COVID-19 case.

The specimen sequenced was PBMCs or T cells enriched from blood (not recorded which). This receptor was identified in a woman in her thirties or forties who had been exposed to COVID-19. The chain couples TRBV27 to TRBJ1-2; perhaps TRBD1 as D (6 bases). The DNA for the CDR3 is TGTGCCAGCAGTTTTGGACAGATCTATGGCTACACCTTC. Its translation is CASSFGQIYGYTF.